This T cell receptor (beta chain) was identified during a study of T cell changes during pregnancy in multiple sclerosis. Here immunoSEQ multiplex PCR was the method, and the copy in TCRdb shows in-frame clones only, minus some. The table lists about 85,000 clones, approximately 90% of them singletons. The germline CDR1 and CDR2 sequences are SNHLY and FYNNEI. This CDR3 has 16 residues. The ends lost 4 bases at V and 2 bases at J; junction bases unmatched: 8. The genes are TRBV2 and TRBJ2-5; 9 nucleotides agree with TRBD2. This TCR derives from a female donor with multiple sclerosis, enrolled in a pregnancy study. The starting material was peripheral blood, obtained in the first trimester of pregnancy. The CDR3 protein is CASSVSGSGRQETQYF. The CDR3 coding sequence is TGTGCCAGCAGTGTCAGTGGTAGCGGGAGACAAGAGACCCAGTACTTC. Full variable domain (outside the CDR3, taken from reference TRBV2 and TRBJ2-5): EPEVTQTPSHQVTQMGQEVILRCVPISNHLYFYWYRQILGQKVEFLVSFYNNEISEKSEIFDDQFSVERPDGSNFTLKIRSTKLEDSAMYFCASSVSGSGRQETQYFGPGTRLLVL.